This record concerns one T cell receptor beta chain sequence. The antigen remains undetermined. This sample is drawn from a study of spatial heterogeneity in lung cancer. Background on the study: When follow-up PBMC samples existed, they were sequenced (at a median of about 2 years after resection). Study-level points and caveats: Resection saw ubiquitous expanded tumor TCRs appear in blood more than follow-up did.

Using its own MiXCR run on the 5' RACE reads, TCRdb lists one record per CDR3 protein. In the table there are about 27,000 distinct CDR3 sequences, less than 6.5% of which are singletons. Time point noted: blood at routine non-recurrence follow-up after resection. Without sorting, whole RNA was sequenced from tumor, nontumor lung or frozen PBMC. The CDR3 is 14 residues long. The germline CDR1 and CDR2 sequences are DFQATT and SNEGSKA (reference sequence). V was pared by 6 bases and J by 3 bases, with 9 bases of the junction left unmatched. The chain combines TRBV20-1 with TRBJ2-7; 9 bases are a match to TRBD2. The starting material was PBMCs, obtained at follow-up. The TCR was taken from a female donor with early-stage non-small cell lung cancer. The DNA of the CDR3 is TGCAGTGCCCCCAGTGCGGGAGGGCTCTACGAGCAGTACTTC. Protein: CSAPSAGGLYEQYF.